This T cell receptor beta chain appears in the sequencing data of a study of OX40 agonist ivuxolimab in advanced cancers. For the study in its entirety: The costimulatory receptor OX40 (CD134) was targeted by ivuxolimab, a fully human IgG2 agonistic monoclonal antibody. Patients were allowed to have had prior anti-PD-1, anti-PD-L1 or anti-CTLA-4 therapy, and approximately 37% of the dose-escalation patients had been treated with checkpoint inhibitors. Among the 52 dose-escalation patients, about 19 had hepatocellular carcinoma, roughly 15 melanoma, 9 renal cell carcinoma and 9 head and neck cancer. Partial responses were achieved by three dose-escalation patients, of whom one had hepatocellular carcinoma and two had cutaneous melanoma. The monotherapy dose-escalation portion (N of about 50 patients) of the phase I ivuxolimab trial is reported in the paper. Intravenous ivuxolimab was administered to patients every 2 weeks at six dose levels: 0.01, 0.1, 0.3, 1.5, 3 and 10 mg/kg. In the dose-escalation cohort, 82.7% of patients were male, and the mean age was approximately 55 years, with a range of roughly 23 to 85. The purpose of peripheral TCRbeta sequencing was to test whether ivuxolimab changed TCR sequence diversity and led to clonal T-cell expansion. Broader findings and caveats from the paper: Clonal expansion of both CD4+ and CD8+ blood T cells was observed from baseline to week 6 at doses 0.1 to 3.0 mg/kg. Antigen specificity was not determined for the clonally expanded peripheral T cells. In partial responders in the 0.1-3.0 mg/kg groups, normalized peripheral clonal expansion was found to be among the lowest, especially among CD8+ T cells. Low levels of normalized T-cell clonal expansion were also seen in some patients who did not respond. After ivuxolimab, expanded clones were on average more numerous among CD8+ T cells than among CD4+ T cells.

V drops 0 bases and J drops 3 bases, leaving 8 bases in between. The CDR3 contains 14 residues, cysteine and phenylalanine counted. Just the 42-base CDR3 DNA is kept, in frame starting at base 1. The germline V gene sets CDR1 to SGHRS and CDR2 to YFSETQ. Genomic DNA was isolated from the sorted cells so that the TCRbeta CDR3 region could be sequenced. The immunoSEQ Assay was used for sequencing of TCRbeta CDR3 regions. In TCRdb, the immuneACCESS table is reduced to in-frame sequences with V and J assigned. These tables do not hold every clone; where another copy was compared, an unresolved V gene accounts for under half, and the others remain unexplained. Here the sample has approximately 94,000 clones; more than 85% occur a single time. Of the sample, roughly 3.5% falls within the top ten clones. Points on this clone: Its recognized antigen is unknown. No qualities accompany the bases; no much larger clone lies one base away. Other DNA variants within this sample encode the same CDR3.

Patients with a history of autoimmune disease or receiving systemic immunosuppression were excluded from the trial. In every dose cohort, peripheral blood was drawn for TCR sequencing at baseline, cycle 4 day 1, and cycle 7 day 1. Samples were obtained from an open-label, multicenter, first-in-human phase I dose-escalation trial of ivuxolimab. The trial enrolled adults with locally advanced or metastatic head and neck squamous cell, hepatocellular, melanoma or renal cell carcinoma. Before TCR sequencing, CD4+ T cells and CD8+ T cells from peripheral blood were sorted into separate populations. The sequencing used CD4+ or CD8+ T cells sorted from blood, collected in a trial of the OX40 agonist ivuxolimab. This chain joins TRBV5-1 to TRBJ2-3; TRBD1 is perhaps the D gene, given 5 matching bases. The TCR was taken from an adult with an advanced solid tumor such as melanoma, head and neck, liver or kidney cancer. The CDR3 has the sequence CASSLEGVTDTQYF. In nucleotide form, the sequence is TGCGCCAGCAGCTTGGAAGGGGTGACAGATACGCAGTATTTT.